These T cell receptor beta chains were read from a single sample in a study of blood T cell repertoires in COVID-19. Profiling relied on immunoSEQ multiplex PCR, and the TCRdb table lists in-frame clones only, not all of them. The sample has about 210,000 clones, approximately 86% seen once; the top ten hold 3% to 3.5%. What was sequenced was peripheral blood. The receptor set was obtained from a man aged 55 to 70 with acute or convalescent COVID-19. The CDR3 runs from the conserved cysteine through the conserved F or W. The D gene is left open where the match is weak. The listing skips clone size in some rows; elsewhere it reads once, few, many or a size class.

v_call	clone_size	d_call	j_call	cdr3_nt	cdr3_aa
TRBV2	.	.	TRBJ2-5	TGTGCCAGCAGGGCCGACAACAGCCAAGAGACCCAGTACTTC	CASRADNSQETQYF
TRBV27	.	TRBD1	TRBJ1-4	TGTGCCAGCAGTTTAGGCGGGACAGGGAATGAAAAACTGTTTTTT	CASSLGGTGNEKLFF
TRBV7-6	.	TRBD2	TRBJ2-1	TGTGCCAGCAGCGTAACTCCGGGACTAGCGGGGGGTCGGTCTAATGAGCAGTTCTTC	CASSVTPGLAGGRSNEQFF
TRBV28	.	.	TRBJ1-4	TGTGCCAGCAGTTTATATGGGCAGGGAAGAAATGAAAAACTGTTTTTT	CASSLYGQGRNEKLFF
TRBV2	.	TRBD1	TRBJ2-7	TGTGCCAGCTGGGGACAGAGCTCCTACGAGCAGTACTTC	CASWGQSSYEQYF
TRBV11-3	once	TRBD1	TRBJ1-1	TGTGCCAGCAGCTTAGGCACAGGGGTCTCGAACACTGAAGCTTTCTTT	CASSLGTGVSNTEAFF
TRBV28	.	.	TRBJ1-2	TGTGCCAGCAGCCCCAGGGGTTCAAACTATGGCTACACCTTC	CASSPRGSNYGYTF
TRBV5-1	few	TRBD1	TRBJ1-5	TGCGCCAGCAGCTTTTTCCCGGGAACAGGGGTCGATCAGCCCCAGCATTTT	CASSFFPGTGVDQPQHF
TRBV18	.	.	TRBJ1-4	TGTGCCAGCTCATTGGCCCCTATACATGGGACGACGGGGGCAACTAATGAAAAACTGTTTTTT	CASSLAPIHGTTGATNEKLFF
TRBV5-1	.	.	TRBJ1-2	TGCGCCAGCAGCTTGGACACAACTAACTATGGCTACACCTTC	CASSLDTTNYGYTF
TRBV6-2/TRBV6-3	.	.	TRBJ2-7	TGTGCCAGCAGTTACTCGGGGGCGGGCACCTACGAGCAGTACTTC	CASSYSGAGTYEQYF
TRBV19	.	TRBD2	TRBJ2-3	TGTGCCAGTAGTCTTAGCGGGGGAGGGGAGGTTAGAGATACGCAGTATTTT	CASSLSGGGEVRDTQYF
TRBV7-3	.	.	TRBJ2-2	TGTGCCAGCAGCCTCTCGGGGGGCTCCGGGGAGCTGTTTTTT	CASSLSGGSGELFF
TRBV6-6	many	.	TRBJ2-7	TGTGCCAGCATCCAGGGGGGCGAGCAGTACTTC	CASIQGGEQYF
TRBV6-5	.	TRBD1	TRBJ1-2	TGTGCCAGCAGACAAGGGACAGGGCTCTACTATGGCTACACCTTC	CASRQGTGLYYGYTF
TRBV4-1	.	TRBD1	TRBJ2-1	TGCGCCAGCAGCCAAACCGGGACAGGGGGCAATGAGCAGTTCTTC	CASSQTGTGGNEQFF
TRBV3-1/TRBV3-2	.	TRBD2	TRBJ2-5	TGTGCCAGCAGCGATCGAGCGGGGGGGCCCAAGGAGACCCAGTACTTC	CASSDRAGGPKETQYF
TRBV28	.	TRBD2	TRBJ2-7	TGTGCCAGCAGGCCAGCGGGGGGCTCCTACGAGCAGTACTTC	CASRPAGGSYEQYF
TRBV6-5	.	TRBD1	TRBJ1-2	TGTGCCAGCAGGGCCGGGACAGCATATGGCTACACCTTC	CASRAGTAYGYTF
TRBV4-3	.	.	TRBJ1-1	TGCGCCAGCAGCCAAGCCAGATACACTGAAGCTTTCTTT	CASSQARYTEAFF
TRBV6-5	once	.	TRBJ1-1	TGTGCCAGCAAACAGCCTATGTTGCCCGAAGCTTTCTTT	CASKQPMLPEAFF